These 10 T cell receptor beta chains share one sample of origin, sequenced in a study of blood T cell repertoires in COVID-19. Sequencing used immunoSEQ multiplex PCR; TCRdb keeps in-frame clones, though not all of them. The sample carries fewer than 150,000 clones, around four fifths recorded once. The specimen sequenced was peripheral blood. The source of these receptors is a man older than 75 with acute or convalescent COVID-19.

V usage is TRBV7-2 and J usage is TRBJ2-1, with 13 bases lining up with TRBD2. The length of the CDR3 is 18 residues. Trimming took 1 base from V and 5 from J; bases not matched to a gene: 8. In germline, CDR1 is SGHTA, CDR2 FQGNSA. In DNA form, the CDR3 reads TGTGCCAGCAGCTTAGGCTATACTAGCGGGGGGGTTCACAATGAGCAGTTCTTC. This codes for CASSLGYTSGGVHNEQFF.

This clone has more than one count but fewer than ten. This sequence joins TRBV5-6 and TRBJ2-1; 8 bases align to TRBD1. Per the germline V gene, CDR1 is SGHDT and CDR2 is YYEEEE. This CDR3 contains 15 residues. The V segment lost 4 bases and the J segment 4 bases; nucleotides outside the gene matches: 7. CDR3 nucleotides: TGTGCCAGCAGCCCCCAGGACAGGGATTACAATGAGCAGTTCTTC. It translates to CASSPQDRDYNEQFF.

The chain joins TRBV2 to TRBJ2-2; 9 bases map to TRBD1. This CDR3 has 17 residues. Germline CDR1 SNHLY, CDR2 FYNNEI. V was pared by 4 bases and J by 5 bases, with 11 bases of the junction left unmatched. DNA of the CDR3: TGTGCCAGCAGTGGAGGGGTGTGGGACAGGGATACCGGGGAGCTGTTTTTT. Translated, it gives CASSGGVWDRDTGELFF.

This chain joins TRBV19 and TRBJ2-1; TRBD1 is a possible D gene (6 bases). The germline V gene has CDR1 LNHDA and CDR2 SQIVND (reference sequence). CDR3 size: 14 residues. The V end was cut by 6 bases, the J end by 2 bases, with 11 bases between. The CDR3 loop is CASRTGQPYNEQFF. The CDR3 coding sequence is TGTGCCAGTAGAACCGGACAGCCCTACAATGAGCAGTTCTTC.

This clone came up once. The chain has TRBV27 and TRBJ1-5, with a possible D match to TRBD1 (5 bases). V lost 2 bases to trimming and J lost 0 bases, with 11 bases between them. The CDR3 consists of 16 residues. Germline CDR1 and CDR2: MNHEY and SMNVEV (reference sequence). In DNA form, the CDR3 reads TGTGCCAGCAGTTTACCAGACAGACATAGCAATCAGCCCCAGCATTTT. Translating it yields CASSLPDRHSNQPQHF.

The chain is built from TRBV7-8 and TRBJ2-1; TRBD2 matches 11 bases. The CDR3 has 15 amino acids. In germline, CDR1 is SGHVS, CDR2 FQNEAQ. J lost 4 bases, V lost 5 bases, and 4 bases had no gene match. CDR3 residues: CASSAGLAEYNEQFF. CDR3 nucleotides: TGTGCCAGCAGCGCGGGACTAGCGGAGTACAATGAGCAGTTCTTC.

This rearrangement joins TRBV6-6 to TRBJ1-2, with D perhaps matching TRBD1 (6 bases). The CDR3 length is 15 residues. In germline, CDR1 is MNHNY, CDR2 SVGAGI (reference sequence). Trimming pared 6 bases from V and 3 bases from J, leaving 17 bases between. The CDR3, as DNA: TGTGCCAGCAGCCCCGGGACACGGAGAGACTATGGCTACACCTTC. This codes for CASSPGTRRDYGYTF.

The V and J genes are TRBV6-5 and TRBJ2-2; a weak D match, TRBD1 (6 bases). V lost 6 bases, J lost 2 bases, and 10 bases lay in between. CDR1 and CDR2 (germline): MNHEY, SVGAGI. The CDR3 sequence is 14 residues long. The CDR3 loop is CASSLQGNTGELFF. The DNA of the CDR3 is TGTGCCAGCAGCCTACAGGGTAACACCGGGGAGCTGTTTTTT.

The chain combines TRBV23-1 with TRBJ1-5; TRBD1 aligns across 9 bases. TRBV23-1 is flagged as an ORF with uncertain function. There are 16 residues in the CDR3. After removal of 2 bases from V and 3 bases from J, the junction contained 5 bases not matched to a gene. CDR3 DNA: TGCGCCAGCAGTCAACCCTGGGACAGGGACAATCAGCCCCAGCATTTT. Amino acid sequence: CASSQPWDRDNQPQHF.

The rearrangement joins TRBV6-5 to TRBJ2-7; 8 bases map to TRBD1. The V segment lost 3 bases and the J segment 7 bases; nucleotides outside the gene matches: 11. The length of the CDR3 is 15 residues. Germline V lookup: CDR1 MNHEY, CDR2 SVGAGI. CDR3 protein: CASSYRDRPAGEQYF. The CDR3 nucleotides are TGTGCCAGCAGTTATAGGGACAGGCCGGCGGGGGAGCAGTACTTC.